One and the same sample provided the 15 T cell receptor beta chains below, sequenced in a study of T-cell reconstitution after alpha-beta-depleted transplantation in children. Using unique molecular identifiers, the investigators prepared the TCRbeta library. TCRdb recomputed calls from the PCR reads with MiXCR, one row per CDR3 protein. The table records 350,000 to 500,000 distinct CDR3 sequences, about 40% of them present only once. The sample here was PBMCs, taken before TCRalphabeta/CD19-depleted stem cell transplant. The receptors were sampled from a girl aged 2 to 9 with aplastic anemia, due to receive a stem cell transplant.

This clonotype was seen a few times. The chain joins TRBV11-2 to TRBJ2-5; possibly TRBD2 for D (5 bases). The CDR3 contains 13 residues. Germline values: CDR1 SGHAT, CDR2 FQNNGV. V was shortened by 6 bases and J by 4 bases, with 12 bases between the two germline ends. In DNA form, the CDR3 reads TGTGCCAGCAGATCCGTCCGGGGAGAGACCCAGTACTTC. It codes for CASRSVRGETQYF. The whole variable domain, remainder taken from reference TRBV11-2 and TRBJ2-5, is EAGVAQSPRYKIIEKRQSVAFWCNPISGHATLYWYQQILGQGPKLLIQFQNNGVVDDSQLPKDRFSAERLKGVDSTLKIQPAKLEDSAVYLCASRSVRGETQYFGPGTRLLVL.

This clonotype occurred a few times. The genes are TRBV10-1 and TRBJ2-1, with D maybe TRBD2 (5 bases). V lost 2 bases and J lost 10, with 21 bases in between. Germline CDR1 and CDR2: WNHNN and SYGVQD (reference sequence). The CDR3 spans 16 residues. CDR3 bases: TGCGCCAGCAGTGAGAAGGGCACCCGGGGTTTCGACGAGCAGTTCTTC. This sequence encodes CASSEKGTRGFDEQFF.

This clonotype was seen many times. The DNA of the CDR3 is TGCGCCAGCAGCTTTAGCGGGAGTGTGGACGAGCAGTACTTC. It specifies CASSFSGSVDEQYF. The chain joins TRBV5-1 to TRBJ2-7; 9 bases are a match to TRBD2. Germline lookup yields CDR1 SGHRS and CDR2 YFSETQ. The length of the CDR3 is 14 residues. V trimming: 2 bases; J trimming: 5 bases; junction bases outside the gene matches: 5.

J is TRBJ1-5 and V is TRBV12-3 or TRBV12-4; weak D call: TRBD1 (5 bases). Trimming shortened V by 0 bases and J by 2 bases, and 8 bases separated the two germline ends. CDR3 length equals 15 residues. CDR3 sequence: CASSLAGPGNQPQHF. CDR3 sequence (DNA): TGTGCCAGCAGTTTAGCGGGACCCGGCAATCAGCCCCAGCATTTT.

The rearrangement uses TRBV7-6 and TRBJ2-7; possibly TRBD1 for D (6 bases). Looked up from germline, CDR1 is SGHVS and CDR2 is FNYEAQ. The CDR3 sequence is 14 residues long. V gave up 6 bases and J gave up 1 base, with 13 bases separating them. The CDR3 protein is CASSYRDKSYEQYF. CDR3 in DNA: TGTGCCAGCAGTTACCGGGACAAGTCCTACGAGCAGTACTTC.

V usage is TRBV20-1 and J usage is TRBJ2-7; D perhaps matches TRBD1 (5 bases). The CDR3 has 12 residues. The germline CDR1 and CDR2 sequences are DFQATT and SNEGSKA (reference sequence). V dropped 2 bases and J dropped 6 bases, with 11 bases sitting between them. CDR3 bases: TGCAGTGCTAGATCCAGGGTAACCGAGCAGTACTTC. Translation: CSARSRVTEQYF.

This clonotype was seen a handful of times. The chain recombines TRBV5-6 with TRBJ2-5, with D possibly TRBD2 on 5 matching bases. Per germline, CDR1 SGHDT and CDR2 YYEEEE. The CDR3 totals 13 residues. Trimming pared 1 base from V and 10 bases from J, leaving 14 bases between. CDR3 sequence (DNA): TGTGCCAGCAGCTTGAGTGGACCCCGGGACCAGTACTTC. It yields the protein CASSLSGPRDQYF.

This rearrangement joins TRBV20-1 to TRBJ2-1, with TRBD1 identical over 7 bases. The CDR3 extends over 13 amino acids. CDR1 is DFQATT, CDR2 SNEGSKA, per germline (reference sequence). The ends lost 7 bases at V and 7 bases at J; junction bases unmatched: 10. CDR3 sequence reads: CSEKGGAGNEQFF. CDR3 DNA: TGCAGTGAGAAAGGGGGCGCCGGAAATGAGCAGTTCTTC.

This clonotype was recorded many times. The J gene is TRBJ2-1, the V gene TRBV2, with 9 bases fitting TRBD2. Germline CDR1 and CDR2: SNHLY and FYNNEI. This CDR3 comprises 15 residues. The V gene end was trimmed by 6 bases and the J gene end by 6 bases; junction bases not matched to a gene: 9. The CDR3 region has the DNA TGTGCCAGCAGGGGGGCGGGAGGGCCCAGCAATGAGCAGTTCTTC. Translating it yields CASRGAGGPSNEQFF.

In nucleotides, the CDR3 is TGTGCCAGCTTAGGGTACAGACCGAACACTGAAGCTTTCTTT. As protein: CASLGYRPNTEAFF. The V call is TRBV7-9, the J call TRBJ1-1; D call uncertain. Per the germline V gene, CDR1 is SEHNR and CDR2 is FQNEAQ (reference sequence). V shed 8 bases and J shed 1 base, with 14 bases lying between them. CDR3 length equals 14 residues.

This clonotype was observed a few times. In nucleotides, the CDR3 is TGTGCCAGCAGGGAAGCCTCTAGCGGGAGGTCGGGCGAGCAGTACTTC. Encoded protein: CASREASSGRSGEQYF. V is TRBV12-3 or TRBV12-4 and J is TRBJ2-7; 11 bases are shared with TRBD2. The CDR3 is 16 residues long. Trimming at V came to 6 bases and at J to 6 bases, leaving 13 bases not matched to a gene.

The chain couples TRBV5-5 to TRBJ2-3; 11 positions match TRBD2. This CDR3 spans 15 amino acids. Germline trimming cut 1 base from V and 4 bases from J; bases unmatched to any gene: 2. CDR1 and CDR2 from the germline V gene are SGHKS and YYEKEE (reference sequence). CDR3 nucleotide sequence: TGTGCCAGCAGCTTGACTAGCGGGAGCCCAGATACGCAGTATTTT. Translation: CASSLTSGSPDTQYF.

The sample holds many counts of this clonotype. The chain recombines TRBV12-3 or TRBV12-4 with TRBJ1-3; TRBD1 is a possible D gene (5 bases). V lost 9 bases to trimming and J lost 0 bases, with 9 bases between them. The length of the CDR3 is 13 residues. For the CDR3, the DNA is TGTGCCAGGGGAGGGGACTCTGGAAACACCATATATTTT. This sequence encodes CARGGDSGNTIYF.

This clonotype was observed at least ten times. The chain combines TRBV25-1 with TRBJ1-6, with TRBD1 matching over 7 bases. Germline values: CDR1 MGHDK, CDR2 SYGVNS. This CDR3 is built from 15 residues. Unmatched junction bases numbered 5, after V lost 2 bases and J lost 7 bases. Here the CDR3 reads CASSEERGRNSPLHF. Written as DNA, the CDR3 is TGTGCCAGCAGTGAAGAAAGGGGGCGAAATTCACCCCTCCACTTT.

The rearrangement links TRBV5-1 to TRBJ2-7, with 9 bases lining up with TRBD1. With 5 bases clipped from V and 2 bases from J, the junction kept 11 bases outside the gene matches. The germline gives CDR1 SGHRS, CDR2 YFSETQ. The CDR3 spans 16 residues. The CDR3 spells CASSRGSGQGTYEQYF. The CDR3 DNA sequence: TGCGCCAGCAGTCGCGGGTCGGGACAGGGCACCTACGAGCAGTACTTC.